This T cell receptor (beta chain) was recovered during a study of T cell repertoires in cytomegalovirus infection. MiXCR, applied by TCRdb to the reads, yields one record per CDR3 protein. The sample records about 830,000 distinct CDR3 sequences, around a third being singletons. This clonotype has just a few counts. The antigen is unknown. The CDR3 sequence is 14 residues long. The V end was cut by 8 bases, the J end by 1 base, with 11 bases between. The input for sequencing was cultured CD8+ T cells from PBMCs, taken from culture after CMV antigen stimulation. The chain employs TRBV12-3 or TRBV12-4 and TRBJ2-2; D is ambiguous. The source is a human donor in good health (CMV status not recorded). Some clones in this sample may be carry-over from other donors' samples. CDR3 coding DNA: TGTGCCAGCCTTGGGGTTTTGAACACCGGGGAGCTGTTTTTT. It encodes CASLGVLNTGELFF.